This T cell receptor beta chain was observed in a study of blood T cell repertoires in COVID-19 (dated by TCRdb to 2020 to 2021). As for the study more broadly: Samples from collaborators originated in the United States, Italy and Spain and spanned both the acute and convalescent phases of COVID-19. The prospective study material was composed of cDNA or gDNA derived from T cells, B-cell-depleted T cells, or PBMCs. The dataset comprised deeply sampled blood TCRbeta repertoires from subjects exposed to, actively infected with, or recovered from COVID-19. A freely available public database, intended as a resource for researchers studying the immune response to SARS-CoV-2, is where the repertoires were released. The samples were drawn from the first 160 participants of the ongoing ImmuneRACE study and from about 1,200 subjects provided by 6 global collaborators. A de-identified subject ID, COVID-19 status, age in years and sex were almost always included in the sample metadata. Where available, HLA class I and class II types were obtained from metadata supplied by the sample provider rather than from assay-based typing. The research as a whole found: Clinical and demographic metadata were provided uncurated, with the amount varying by source and participant.

The immunoSEQ Assay, a bias-controlled multiplex PCR, was used to amplify TCRbeta CDR3 regions from genomic DNA. As for the original processing: The number of nucleated cells in each sample was estimated by amplification of reference gene primers within the assay. Sequence reads were collapsed and filtered to measure the absolute abundance of every unique TCRbeta CDR3 rearrangement. For each sample, productive Simpson clonality was calculated as the square root of Simpson's diversity index across productive rearrangements. Held by TCRdb, this immuneACCESS table contains in-frame sequences only and omits some clones. Under half of the omission traces to an unresolved V gene where checked; the cause of the rest is unknown. The DNA gave D and trimming, while V, J and clone size come from that table. The sample profile shows more than 12,000 clones; just under 90% of them were found once. Around 34% of the sample is taken by the ten largest.

Each collaborating institution followed its own protocols to collect whole blood in K2EDTA tubes. For TCRbeta analysis, collaborator samples were shipped as frozen whole blood, as isolated PBMCs, or as DNA extracted from either sample type. The germline V gene provides CDR1 SGHAT and CDR2 FQNNGV. The CDR3 numbers 14 residues from cysteine through phenylalanine. The kept DNA is CDR3 alone, 42 bases in frame from the first base. At the junction V is shortened by 1 base and J by 5 bases, with 11 bases in between. Details on this clone: Its cognate antigen has yet to be identified. Per-base quality was not reported, and no clone a single base away is much larger than it.

Sequencing used peripheral blood. This receptor chain uses TRBV11-2 and TRBJ1-2, with the D segment identity uncertain. This receptor was obtained from a human donor in a cohort sampled during active COVID-19. For the CDR3, the sequence is CASSLVGVGYGYTF. The sequence in DNA is TGTGCCAGCAGCTTAGTCGGGGTGGGGTATGGCTACACCTTC.